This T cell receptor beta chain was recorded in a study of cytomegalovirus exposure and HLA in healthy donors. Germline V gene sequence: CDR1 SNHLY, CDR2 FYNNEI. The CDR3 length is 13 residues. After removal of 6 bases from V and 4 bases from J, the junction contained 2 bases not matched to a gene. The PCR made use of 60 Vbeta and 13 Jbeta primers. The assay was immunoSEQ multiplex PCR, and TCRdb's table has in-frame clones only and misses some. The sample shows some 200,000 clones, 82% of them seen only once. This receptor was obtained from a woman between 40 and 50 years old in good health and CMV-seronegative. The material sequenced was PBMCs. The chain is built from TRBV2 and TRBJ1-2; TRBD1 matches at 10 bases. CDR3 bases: TGTGCCAGCAGAGACAGGGGGCCCTATGGCTACACCTTC. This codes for CASRDRGPYGYTF.